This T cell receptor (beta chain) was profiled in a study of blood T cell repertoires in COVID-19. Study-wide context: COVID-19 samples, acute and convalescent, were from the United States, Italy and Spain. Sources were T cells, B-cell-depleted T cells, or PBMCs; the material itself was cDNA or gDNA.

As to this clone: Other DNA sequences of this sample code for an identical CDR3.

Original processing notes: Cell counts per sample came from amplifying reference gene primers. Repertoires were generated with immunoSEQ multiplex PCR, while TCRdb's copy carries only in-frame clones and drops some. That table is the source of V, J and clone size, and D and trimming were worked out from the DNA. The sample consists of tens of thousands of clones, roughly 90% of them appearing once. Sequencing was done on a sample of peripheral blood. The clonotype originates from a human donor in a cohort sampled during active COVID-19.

CDR3 amino acids: CASSLDRVSYNEQFF. CDR3 DNA sequence: TGTGCCAGCAGCTTAGACAGGGTCTCCTACAATGAGCAGTTCTTC. The chain carries TRBV7-2 and TRBJ2-1; a possible D gene is TRBD1 (6 bases). The germline V gene has CDR1 SGHTA and CDR2 FQGNSA. The V end was cut by 1 base, the J end by 0 bases, with 7 bases between. The length of the CDR3 is 15 residues.